This TCR beta chain was sequenced in a study of regulatory T cells in long-lasting Graves disease. Described time point: newly diagnosed GD, antithyroid drugs for less than 3 months. There was RNA extracted from PBMCs, and the TCR library was made from it. CDR1 is SGHAT and CDR2 is FQNNGV in the germline V gene. The CDR3 has 16 amino acids. V trimming: 5 bases; J trimming: 5 bases; junction bases outside the gene matches: 13. Study-level points and caveats: With 2,500 to 3,500 shared public clonotypes, persistent patients exceeded new patients, who shared 966.

Construction of TCR beta libraries relied on iRepertoire HTBI primers and on Arm-PCR targeting CDR3 regions. From the multiplex PCR reads, TCRdb called clonotypes with MiXCR, one entry per CDR3 protein. The table shows about 220,000 distinct CDR3 sequences, with approximately 18% occurring only once. Comment on this clonotype: Its target is not known.

These data also featured in a second study, about T cells in Graves' hyperthyroidism and ophthalmopathy. That study adds: Also found in blood were most expanded thyroid clonotypes above 0.001.

The sequencing here drew on peripheral blood mononuclear cells (PBMCs), taken at new diagnosis, from a patient treated with antithyroid drugs. This sequence originates from a woman aged 25 to 39 with Graves disease. The rearrangement joins TRBV11-2 to TRBJ2-5; 8 bases are shared with TRBD1. The DNA of the CDR3 is TGTGCCAGCAGCCAGCTCGGACAGGGCTTTCAGGAGACCCAGTACTTC. It codes for CASSQLGQGFQETQYF.